The 14 T cell receptor beta chains in this list originate from one sample, sequenced in a study of T cell repertoires in cytomegalovirus infection. Which antigens these TCRs recognize remains unknown. Each CDR3 protein gets one entry after TCRdb re-called the reads with MiXCR. The sample contains approximately 300,000 distinct CDR3 sequences, about 29% of which appear only once. The input for sequencing was cultured PBMCs, taken from culture after CMV antigen stimulation. Every receptor here comes from a human donor in good health (CMV status not recorded). Some clones in this sample may be carry-over from other donors' samples.

The chain uses TRBV3-1 and TRBJ1-4, with D unresolved. The germline gives CDR1 LGHDT, CDR2 YNNKEL (reference sequence). Trimming left V 0 bases short and J 8 bases short, with 13 bases between. The CDR3 has 15 amino acids. The chain's CDR3 is CASSQDFGMNEKLFF. The DNA of the CDR3 is TGTGCCAGCAGCCAAGACTTCGGGATGAACGAAAAACTGTTTTTT. Based on the CDR3 plus reference TRBV3-1 and TRBJ1-4, the full variable domain is DTAVSQTPKYLVTQMGNDKSIKCEQNLGHDTMYWYKQDSKKFLKIMFSYNNKELIINETVPNRFSPKSPDKAHLNLHINSLELGDSAVYFCASSQDFGMNEKLFFGSGTQLSVL.

This clonotype was detected only a few times. V usage is TRBV6-2 or TRBV6-3 and J usage is TRBJ1-5; 7 bases agree with TRBD1. V lost 2 bases and J lost 3; bases outside the gene matches: 7. This CDR3 spans 16 amino acids. From germline, CDR1 is MNHEY and CDR2 SVGEGT. The chain's CDR3 is CASSYETGPLNQPQHF. The CDR3 coding sequence is TGTGCCAGCAGTTACGAGACAGGGCCGCTCAATCAGCCCCAGCATTTT.

This clonotype was seen a handful of times. The chain joins TRBV7-8 to TRBJ2-2; 12 bases agree with TRBD2. Trimming took 3 bases from V and 4 from J; bases not matched to a gene: 6. This CDR3 region has 17 residues. The germline V gene has CDR1 SGHVS and CDR2 FQNEAQ. The CDR3 region has the DNA TGTGCCAGCAGCTTGGTCTCTAGCGGGAGGGTCACCGGGGAGCTGTTTTTT. Its translation: CASSLVSSGRVTGELFF.

This CDR3 is CASTGLWTRSTDTQYF. The DNA for the CDR3 is TGTGCCAGCACGGGGTTGTGGACTAGAAGCACAGATACGCAGTATTTT. The chain couples TRBV6-1 to TRBJ2-3, with 7 bases that match TRBD2. This CDR3 has 16 residues. V was clipped by 7 bases and J by 0 bases; unmatched bases: 10. CDR1 is MNHNS, CDR2 SASEGT, per germline.

This clonotype has just a few counts. V gene TRBV6-1 combines with J gene TRBJ2-3; 12 nucleotides align to TRBD2. This CDR3 is 15 amino acids long. The germline CDR1 and CDR2 sequences are MNHNS and SASEGT. V was clipped by 8 bases and J by 2 bases; unmatched bases: 5. This chain's CDR3 is CASGLAGFTTDTQYF. The DNA of the CDR3 is TGTGCCAGCGGACTAGCGGGGTTTACCACAGATACGCAGTATTTT.

This clonotype showed up just a few times. The chain links TRBV20-1 to TRBJ2-5; 10 bases fit TRBD2. CDR1 and CDR2 from the germline V gene are DFQATT and SNEGSKA (reference sequence). V lost 7 bases, J lost 11 bases, and 13 bases stayed unmatched. This CDR3 region has 13 residues. CDR3 sequence (DNA): TGCAGTGGGATTCTAGCGGGAGAGGGGATACAGTACTTC. It is translated as CSGILAGEGIQYF.

This chain joins TRBV12-3 or TRBV12-4 and TRBJ2-7; D unresolved. There are 13 residues in the CDR3. The V and J ends lost 3 bases and 6 bases respectively, with 12 bases between them. CDR3 nucleotides: TGTGCCAGCAGTTTTGTTGGCGGTTCCGAGCAGTACTTC. This translates into CASSFVGGSEQYF.

The CDR3 is CASSYPSTGNQPQHF. In nucleotides, the CDR3 is TGTGCCAGCAGTTACCCTTCTACGGGCAATCAGCCCCAGCATTTT. The chain recombines TRBV28 with TRBJ1-5; no definite D call. CDR3 length: 15 amino acids. V was pared by 4 bases and J by 2 bases, with 12 bases between. Germline CDR1 and CDR2: MDHEN and SYDVKM.

V is TRBV6-1 and J is TRBJ1-4; D is unresolved. Deletions cut 6 bases from V and 2 bases from J, with 16 bases between. CDR1 is MNHNS and CDR2 is SASEGT in the germline V gene. The length of the CDR3 is 16 residues. The CDR3 region is CASSQRKGWTNEKLFF. CDR3 in DNA: TGTGCCAGCAGCCAGAGGAAAGGATGGACTAATGAAAAACTGTTTTTT.

This clonotype was found a few times. J is TRBJ2-3 and V is TRBV5-4; D possibly corresponds to TRBD2 (6 bases). This CDR3 spans 14 amino acids. Germline V gene lookup returns CDR1 SGHNT and CDR2 YYREEE (reference sequence). V lost 3 bases, J lost 4 bases, and 12 bases lay in between. The CDR3 sequence is CASSSPGESDTQYF. For the CDR3, the DNA is TGTGCCAGCAGCTCTCCGGGAGAGTCAGATACGCAGTATTTT. Complete variable domain (other parts from reference TRBV5-4 and TRBJ2-3): ETGVTQSPTHLIKTRGQQVTLRCSSQSGHNTVSWYQQALGQGPQFIFQYYREEENGRGNFPPRFSGLQFPNYSSELNVNALELDDSALYLCASSSPGESDTQYFGPGTRLTVL.

The chain joins TRBV19 to TRBJ1-2; D is perhaps TRBD1 (5 bases). The CDR3 consists of 13 residues. CDR1 and CDR2 (germline): LNHDA, SQIVND (reference sequence). The germline V and J ends were trimmed by 6 bases and 7 bases, with 15 bases remaining between them. The CDR3 here is CASRQDGESGYTF. The DNA of the CDR3 is TGTGCCAGTAGACAGGACGGCGAGTCTGGCTACACCTTC.

The chain uses TRBV20-1 and TRBJ2-1, with a weak D call TRBD2 (7 bases). The CDR3 spans 14 residues. Germline CDR1 and CDR2: DFQATT and SNEGSKA (reference sequence). V shed 1 base and J shed 10 bases, with 17 bases lying between them. This CDR3 is CSARGRGPRREQFF. CDR3 nucleotides: TGCAGTGCTAGAGGGCGGGGGCCGAGACGGGAGCAGTTCTTC.

The chain combines TRBV20-1 with TRBJ1-5, with D possibly matching TRBD1 (6 bases). The CDR3 contains 15 residues. The germline CDR1 and CDR2 sequences are DFQATT and SNEGSKA (reference sequence). Trimming cost V 1 base and J 4 bases, with 14 bases left between them. This CDR3 is CSARALKGENQPQHF. CDR3 DNA: TGCAGTGCTAGAGCGTTAAAGGGGGAGAATCAGCCCCAGCATTTT.

The rearrangement joins TRBV25-1 to TRBJ2-2, with 7 bases that match TRBD1. The CDR3 runs 21 residues. V lost 6 bases and J lost 0; bases outside the gene matches: 22. The germline V gene has CDR1 MGHDK and CDR2 SYGVNS. The CDR3 bases are TGTGCCAGCAGGGGGAAGGTAGGGGGCAGCAAACCTATTGCGAACACCGGGGAGCTGTTTTTT. This encodes CASRGKVGGSKPIANTGELFF.